This passage covers 5 T cell receptor beta chains from one sample sequenced in a study of cytomegalovirus exposure and HLA in healthy donors (TCRdb year 2017). The library came from the immunoSEQ multiplex PCR assay. For the multiplex PCR, a mixture combining 60 forward primers for TCR Vbeta segments and 13 reverse primers for TCR Jbeta segments was used. TCRdb carries this immuneACCESS record with in-frame sequences only. Its versions omit some clonotypes, under half of them owing to an unresolved V gene in the studies checked, with the rest unexplained. For this sample there are 150,000 to 200,000 clones; approximately 90% appear just once. In total, the top ten clones hold around 0.99% of the sample. The sequencing sample was made of PBMCs. All receptors derive from a boy aged 2 to 10 in good health and CMV-seronegative.

V usage is TRBV30 and J usage is TRBJ1-2, with D tentatively TRBD1 (5 bases). V lost 1 base and J lost 8, with 8 bases in between. This CDR3 is built from 11 residues. The germline V gene has CDR1 GTSNPN and CDR2 SVGIG (reference sequence). This CDR3 reads CAWSAGGGYTF. The DNA for the CDR3 is TGTGCCTGGAGTGCTGGGGGGGGCTACACCTTC.

V and J are TRBV10-3 and TRBJ2-5, with 7 bases fitting TRBD1. CDR3 size: 13 residues. Trimming removed 6 bases from V and 1 base from J; junction bases left unmatched: 2. CDR1 is ENHRY and CDR2 is SYGVKD in the germline V gene. Written as DNA, the CDR3 is TGTGCCATCAGCAGGGACAGCCAAGAGACCCAGTACTTC. Protein product: CAISRDSQETQYF.

The chain has TRBV7-9 and TRBJ1-1; unclear D gene. This CDR3 is 12 amino acids long. Germline loops: CDR1 SEHNR, CDR2 FQNEAQ (reference sequence). The V end lost 5 bases, the J end lost 3 bases, and 7 bases lay between the germline ends. CDR3 DNA: TGTGCCAGCAGCCGATCGGACACTGAAGCTTTCTTT. This encodes CASSRSDTEAFF.

The chain is built from TRBV28 and TRBJ1-4; D perhaps matches TRBD1 (6 bases). V was pared by 7 bases and J by 10 bases, with 13 bases between. The germline V gene has CDR1 MDHEN and CDR2 SYDVKM. The CDR3 has 12 residues. The CDR3 loop is CASTSPRGKLFF. The CDR3 DNA reads as TGTGCCAGCACCTCTCCCAGGGGAAAACTGTTTTTT.

The J gene is TRBJ1-6, the V gene TRBV11-2; D gene ambiguous. In germline, CDR1 is SGHAT, CDR2 FQNNGV. The CDR3 is made up of 15 amino acids. V lost 2 bases and J lost 7, with 12 bases in between. CDR3 sequence: CASSLSTGPNSPLHF. The CDR3 DNA reads as TGTGCCAGCAGCTTAAGTACGGGTCCAAATTCACCCCTCCACTTT.